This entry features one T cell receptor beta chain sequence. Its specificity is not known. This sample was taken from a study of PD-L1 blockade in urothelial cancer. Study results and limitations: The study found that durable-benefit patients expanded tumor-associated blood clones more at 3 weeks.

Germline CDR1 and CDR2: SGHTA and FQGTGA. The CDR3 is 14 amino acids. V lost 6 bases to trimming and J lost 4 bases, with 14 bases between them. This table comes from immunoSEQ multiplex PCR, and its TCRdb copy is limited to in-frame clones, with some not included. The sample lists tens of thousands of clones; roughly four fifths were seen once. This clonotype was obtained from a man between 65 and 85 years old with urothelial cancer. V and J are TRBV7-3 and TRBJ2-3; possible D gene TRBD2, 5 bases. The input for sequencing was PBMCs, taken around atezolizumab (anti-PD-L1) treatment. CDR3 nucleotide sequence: TGTGCCAGCAGACTCCGGGGTGGATCAGATACGCAGTATTTT. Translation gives CASRLRGGSDTQYF.